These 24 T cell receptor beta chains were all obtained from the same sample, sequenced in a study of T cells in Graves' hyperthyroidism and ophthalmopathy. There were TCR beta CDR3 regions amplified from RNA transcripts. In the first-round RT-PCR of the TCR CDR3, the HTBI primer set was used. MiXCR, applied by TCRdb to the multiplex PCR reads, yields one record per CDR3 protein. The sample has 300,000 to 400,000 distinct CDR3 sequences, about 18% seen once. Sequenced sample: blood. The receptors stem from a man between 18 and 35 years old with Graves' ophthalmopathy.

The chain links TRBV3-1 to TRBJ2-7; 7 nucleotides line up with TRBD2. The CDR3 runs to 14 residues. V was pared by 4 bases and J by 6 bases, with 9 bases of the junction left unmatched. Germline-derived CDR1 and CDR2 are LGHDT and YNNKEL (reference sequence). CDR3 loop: CASSLGLGSPEQYF. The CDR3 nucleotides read TGTGCCAGCAGCCTAGGACTAGGATCCCCCGAGCAGTACTTC.

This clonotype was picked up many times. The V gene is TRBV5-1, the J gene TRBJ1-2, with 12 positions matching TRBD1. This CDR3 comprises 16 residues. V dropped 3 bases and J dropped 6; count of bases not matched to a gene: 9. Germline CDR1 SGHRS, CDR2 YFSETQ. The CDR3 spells CASSSRGQGASDGYTF. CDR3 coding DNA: TGCGCCAGCAGCTCCCGGGGACAGGGGGCATCGGATGGCTACACCTTC.

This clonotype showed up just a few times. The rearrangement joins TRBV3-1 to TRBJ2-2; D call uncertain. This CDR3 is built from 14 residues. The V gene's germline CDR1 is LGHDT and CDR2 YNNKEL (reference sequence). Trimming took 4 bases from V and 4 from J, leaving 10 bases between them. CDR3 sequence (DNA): TGTGCCAGCAGCCTTCAGGTAGCCACCGGGGAGCTGTTTTTT. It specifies CASSLQVATGELFF.

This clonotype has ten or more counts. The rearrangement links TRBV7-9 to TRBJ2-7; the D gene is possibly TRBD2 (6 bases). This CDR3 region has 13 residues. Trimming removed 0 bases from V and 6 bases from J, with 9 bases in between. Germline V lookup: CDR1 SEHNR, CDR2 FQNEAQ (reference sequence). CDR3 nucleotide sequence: TGTGCCAGCAGCTTAGCGCGTAGCGGCGAGCAGTACTTC. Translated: CASSLARSGEQYF. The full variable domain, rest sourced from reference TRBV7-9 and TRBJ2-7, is DTGVSQNPRHKITKRGQNVTFRCDPISEHNRLYWYRQTLGQGPEFLTYFQNEAQLEKSRLLSDRFSAERPKGSFSTLEIQRTEQGDSAMYLCASSLARSGEQYFGPGTRLTVT.

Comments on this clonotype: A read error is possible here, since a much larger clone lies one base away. The CDR3 nucleotides read TGCAGCGTTGCCAGGGGGCTTGAAGCTTTCTTT. It yields the protein CSVARGLEAFF. The chain uses TRBV29-1 and TRBJ1-1; TRBD1 agrees at 8 bases. Germline V gene sequence: CDR1 SQVTM, CDR2 ANQGSEA. V dropped 4 bases and J dropped 7; count of bases not matched to a gene: 2. This CDR3 comprises 11 residues. The entire variable domain, with the rest obtained from reference TRBV29-1 and TRBJ1-1, is as follows: SAVISQKPSRDICQRGTSLTIQCQVDSQVTMMFWYRQQPGQSLTLIATANQGSEATYESGFVIDKFPISRPNLTFSTLTVSNMSPEDSSIYLCSVARGLEAFFGQGTRLTVV.

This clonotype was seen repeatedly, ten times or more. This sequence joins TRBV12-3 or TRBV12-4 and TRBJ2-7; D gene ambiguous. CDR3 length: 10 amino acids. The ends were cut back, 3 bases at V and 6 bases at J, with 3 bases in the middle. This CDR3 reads CASSFPEQYF. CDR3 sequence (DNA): TGTGCCAGCAGTTTTCCCGAGCAGTACTTC.

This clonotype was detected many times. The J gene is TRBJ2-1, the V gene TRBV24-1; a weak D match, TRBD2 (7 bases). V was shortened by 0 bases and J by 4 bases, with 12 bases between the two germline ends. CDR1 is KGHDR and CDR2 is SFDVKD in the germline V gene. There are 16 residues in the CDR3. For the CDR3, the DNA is TGTGCCACCAGTGATTTGTACGGGGGGCCGTACAATGAGCAGTTCTTC. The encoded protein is CATSDLYGGPYNEQFF.

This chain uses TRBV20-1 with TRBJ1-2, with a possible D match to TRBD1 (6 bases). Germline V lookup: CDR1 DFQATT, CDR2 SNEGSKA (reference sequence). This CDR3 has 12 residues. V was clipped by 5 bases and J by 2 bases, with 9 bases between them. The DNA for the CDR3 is TGCAGTGCTGAGGGGGAAAACTATGGCTACACCTTC. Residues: CSAEGENYGYTF.

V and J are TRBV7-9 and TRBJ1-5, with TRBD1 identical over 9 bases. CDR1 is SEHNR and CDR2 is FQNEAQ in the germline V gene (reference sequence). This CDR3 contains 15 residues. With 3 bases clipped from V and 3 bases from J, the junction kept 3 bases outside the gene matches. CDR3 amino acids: CASSLRQGVNQPQHF. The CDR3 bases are TGTGCCAGCAGCTTGAGACAGGGGGTCAATCAGCCCCAGCATTTT.

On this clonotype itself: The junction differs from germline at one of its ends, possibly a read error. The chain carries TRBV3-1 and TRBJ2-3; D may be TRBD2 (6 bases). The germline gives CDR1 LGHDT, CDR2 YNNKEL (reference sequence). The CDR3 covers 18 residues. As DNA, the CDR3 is TGCGCCTGCAGCCAGACCGGACTAAGCGGTCTTCGCACAGATACGCAGTATTTT. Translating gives CACSQTGLSGLRTDTQYF.

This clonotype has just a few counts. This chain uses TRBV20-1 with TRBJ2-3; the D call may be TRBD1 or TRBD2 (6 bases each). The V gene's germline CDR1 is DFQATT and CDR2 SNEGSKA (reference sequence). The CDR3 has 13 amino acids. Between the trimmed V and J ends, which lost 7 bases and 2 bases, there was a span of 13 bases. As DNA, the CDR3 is TGCAGTGGGGTGGGGGGCAACACAGATACGCAGTATTTT. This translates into CSGVGGNTDTQYF.

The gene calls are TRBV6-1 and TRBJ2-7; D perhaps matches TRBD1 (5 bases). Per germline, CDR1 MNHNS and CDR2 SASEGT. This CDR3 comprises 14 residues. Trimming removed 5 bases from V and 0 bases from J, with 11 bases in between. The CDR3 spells CASSSTVDSYEQYF. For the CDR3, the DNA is TGTGCCAGCAGTTCGACAGTAGACTCCTACGAGCAGTACTTC.

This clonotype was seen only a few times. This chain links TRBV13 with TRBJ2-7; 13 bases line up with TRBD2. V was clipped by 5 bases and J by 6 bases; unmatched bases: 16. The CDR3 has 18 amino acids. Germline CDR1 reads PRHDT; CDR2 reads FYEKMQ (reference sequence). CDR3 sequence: CASSPGLAGERTFVEQYF. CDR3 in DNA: TGTGCCAGCAGCCCCGGACTAGCGGGGGAACGAACCTTTGTCGAGCAGTACTTC.

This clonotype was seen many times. The DNA of the CDR3 is TGCAGTGCTCCCCAGGGGGCCTCCATTCTCTATGGCTACACCTTC. Its translation: CSAPQGASILYGYTF. V gene TRBV20-1 combines with J gene TRBJ1-2; 8 nucleotides align to TRBD1. The V and J ends lost 5 bases and 4 bases, in that order; junction bases with no gene match: 12. This CDR3 contains 15 residues. Germline V gene sequence: CDR1 DFQATT, CDR2 SNEGSKA (reference sequence).

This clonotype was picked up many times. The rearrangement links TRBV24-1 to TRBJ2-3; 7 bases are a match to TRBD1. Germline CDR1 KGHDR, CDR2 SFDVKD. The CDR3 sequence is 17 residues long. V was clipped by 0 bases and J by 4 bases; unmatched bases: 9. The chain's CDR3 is CATSDLWGSTGPDTQYF. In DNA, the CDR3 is TGTGCCACCAGTGATTTGTGGGGCTCGACAGGGCCAGATACGCAGTATTTT.

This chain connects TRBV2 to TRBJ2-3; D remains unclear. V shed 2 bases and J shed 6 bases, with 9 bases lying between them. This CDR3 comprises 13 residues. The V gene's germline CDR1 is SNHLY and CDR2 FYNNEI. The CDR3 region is CASSEMADDTQYF. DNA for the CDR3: TGTGCCAGCAGTGAAATGGCAGATGATACGCAGTATTTT. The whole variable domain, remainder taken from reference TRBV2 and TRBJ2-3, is EPEVTQTPSHQVTQMGQEVILRCVPISNHLYFYWYRQILGQKVEFLVSFYNNEISEKSEIFDDQFSVERPDGSNFTLKIRSTKLEDSAMYFCASSEMADDTQYFGPGTRLTVL.

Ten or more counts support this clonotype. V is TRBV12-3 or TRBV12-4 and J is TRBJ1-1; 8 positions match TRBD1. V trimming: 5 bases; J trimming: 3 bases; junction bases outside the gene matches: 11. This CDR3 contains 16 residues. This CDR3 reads CASSPRAGGADTEAFF. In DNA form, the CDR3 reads TGTGCCAGCAGTCCACGGGCAGGGGGCGCGGACACTGAAGCTTTCTTT.

CDR3 sequence: CASSYSQGRELFF. DNA for the CDR3: TGTGCCAGCAGTTACTCGCAGGGCCGGGAGCTGTTTTTT. J is TRBJ2-2 and V is TRBV6-6; D perhaps matches TRBD1 (5 bases). Per the germline V gene, CDR1 is MNHNY and CDR2 is SVGAGI (reference sequence). Deletions cut 0 bases from V and 9 bases from J, with 8 bases between. The CDR3 is 13 amino acids.

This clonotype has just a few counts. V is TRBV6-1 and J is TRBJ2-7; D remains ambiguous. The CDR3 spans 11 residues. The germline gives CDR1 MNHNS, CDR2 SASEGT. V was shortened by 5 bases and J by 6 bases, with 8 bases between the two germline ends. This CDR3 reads CASSFRSEQYF. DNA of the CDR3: TGTGCCAGCAGTTTCAGGTCCGAGCAGTACTTC.

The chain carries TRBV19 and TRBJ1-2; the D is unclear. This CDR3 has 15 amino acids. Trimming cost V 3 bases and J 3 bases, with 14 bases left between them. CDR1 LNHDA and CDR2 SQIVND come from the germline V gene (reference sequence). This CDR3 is CASSILEGGYYGYTF. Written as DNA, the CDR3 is TGTGCCAGTAGTATCCTGGAGGGCGGATACTATGGCTACACCTTC.

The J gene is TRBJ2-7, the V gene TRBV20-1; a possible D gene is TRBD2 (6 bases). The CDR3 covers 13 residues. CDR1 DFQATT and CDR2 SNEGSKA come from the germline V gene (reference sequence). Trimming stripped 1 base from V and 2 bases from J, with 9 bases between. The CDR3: CSARGAGTYEQYF. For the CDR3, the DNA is TGCAGTGCTAGAGGGGCGGGAACCTACGAGCAGTACTTC.

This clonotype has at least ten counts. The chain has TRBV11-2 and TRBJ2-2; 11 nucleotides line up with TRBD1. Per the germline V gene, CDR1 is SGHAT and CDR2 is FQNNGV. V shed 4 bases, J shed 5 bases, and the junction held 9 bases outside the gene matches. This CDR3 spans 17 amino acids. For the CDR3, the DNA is TGTGCCAGCAGCTCCACAACGGGACAGGGGGGGACCGGGGAGCTGTTTTTT. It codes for CASSSTTGQGGTGELFF.

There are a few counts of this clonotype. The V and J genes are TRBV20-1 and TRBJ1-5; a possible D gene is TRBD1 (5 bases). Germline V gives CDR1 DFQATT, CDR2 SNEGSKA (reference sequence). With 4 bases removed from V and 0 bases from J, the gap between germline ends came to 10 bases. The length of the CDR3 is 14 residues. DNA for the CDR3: TGCAGTGCTATCCGGGGGAATAGCAATCAGCCCCAGCATTTT. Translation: CSAIRGNSNQPQHF.

The CDR3 sequence is CASSVEGQSYNEQFF. For the CDR3, the DNA is TGTGCCAGCAGCGTAGAGGGACAGTCCTACAATGAGCAGTTCTTC. The chain is built from TRBV9 and TRBJ2-1, with 7 bases that match TRBD1. This CDR3 is built from 15 residues. Germline V gene data show CDR1 as SGDLS and CDR2 as YYNGEE. V trimming: 0 bases; J trimming: 1 base; junction bases outside the gene matches: 1.